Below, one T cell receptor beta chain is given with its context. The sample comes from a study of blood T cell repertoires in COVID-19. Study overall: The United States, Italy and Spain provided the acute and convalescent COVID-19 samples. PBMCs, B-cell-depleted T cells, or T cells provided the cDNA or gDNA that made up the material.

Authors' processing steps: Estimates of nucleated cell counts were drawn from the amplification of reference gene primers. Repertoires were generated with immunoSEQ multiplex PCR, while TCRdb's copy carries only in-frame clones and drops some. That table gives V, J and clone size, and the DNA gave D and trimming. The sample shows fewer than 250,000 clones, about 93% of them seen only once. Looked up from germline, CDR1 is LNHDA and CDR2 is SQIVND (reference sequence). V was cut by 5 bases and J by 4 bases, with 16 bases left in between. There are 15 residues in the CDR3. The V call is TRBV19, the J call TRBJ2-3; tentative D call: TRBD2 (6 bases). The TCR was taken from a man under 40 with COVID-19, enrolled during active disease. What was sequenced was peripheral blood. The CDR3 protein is CASSPLAIDSDTQYF. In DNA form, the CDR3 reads TGTGCCAGTAGTCCGCTAGCGATTGATTCAGATACGCAGTATTTT.